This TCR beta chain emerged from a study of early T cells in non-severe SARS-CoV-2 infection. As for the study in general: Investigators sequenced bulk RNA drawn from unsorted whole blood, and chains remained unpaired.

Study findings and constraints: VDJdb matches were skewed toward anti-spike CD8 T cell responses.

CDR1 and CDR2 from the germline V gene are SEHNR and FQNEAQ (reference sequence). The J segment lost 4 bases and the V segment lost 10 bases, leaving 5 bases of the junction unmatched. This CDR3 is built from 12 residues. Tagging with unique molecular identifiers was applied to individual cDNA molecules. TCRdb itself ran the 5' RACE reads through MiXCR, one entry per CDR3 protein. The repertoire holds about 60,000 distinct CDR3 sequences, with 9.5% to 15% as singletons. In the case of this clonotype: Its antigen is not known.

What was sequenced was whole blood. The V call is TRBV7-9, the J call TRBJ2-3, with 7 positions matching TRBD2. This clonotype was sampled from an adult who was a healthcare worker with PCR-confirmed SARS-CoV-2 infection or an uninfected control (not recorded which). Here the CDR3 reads CAIGGTADTQYF. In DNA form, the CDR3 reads TGTGCCATCGGGGGGACGGCAGATACGCAGTATTTT.